The 17 T cell receptor beta chains reported below all come from one sample, sequenced in a study of OX40 agonist ivuxolimab in advanced cancers. Library construction relied on the immunoSEQ multiplex PCR assay. Held by TCRdb, this immuneACCESS table contains in-frame sequences only and omits some clones. Under half of the omission traces to an unresolved V gene where checked; the cause of the rest is unknown. Present in this sample are 40,000 to 60,000 clones, 88% of which were seen just once. Jointly, the top ten make up around 3.4% of the sample. The material was CD4+ or CD8+ T cells sorted from blood, obtained in a trial of the OX40 agonist ivuxolimab. Receptors originate from an adult with an advanced solid tumor such as melanoma, head and neck, liver or kidney cancer.

The chain links TRBV14 to TRBJ2-5; D may match TRBD1 or TRBD2 (5 bases each). V lost 1 base, J lost 3 bases, and 9 bases lay in between. Germline CDR1 is SGHDN and CDR2 is FVKESK. CDR3 length: 14 amino acids. The CDR3 spells CASSQVGVEETQYF. DNA for the CDR3: TGTGCCAGCAGCCAAGTGGGGGTTGAAGAGACCCAGTACTTC.

The chain links TRBV5-1 to TRBJ1-4; possible D gene TRBD1, 5 bases. The CDR3 contains 15 residues. Trimming removed 3 bases at V and 7 bases at J, with 16 bases between. Germline assignment: CDR1 SGHRS and CDR2 YFSETQ. CDR3 in amino acids: CASSSPEGSGEKLFF. CDR3 coding DNA: TGCGCCAGCAGCTCACCCGAGGGGAGTGGTGAAAAACTGTTTTTT.

CDR3 residues: CASSLIGKETQYF. The CDR3, as DNA: TGTGCCAGCAGTTTAATAGGGAAAGAGACCCAGTACTTC. The rearrangement links TRBV28 to TRBJ2-5, with D unresolved. The CDR3 consists of 13 residues. Per the germline V gene, CDR1 is MDHEN and CDR2 is SYDVKM. Trimming pared 2 bases from V and 3 bases from J, leaving 7 bases between.

The gene calls are TRBV27 and TRBJ2-7, with TRBD2 matching over 8 bases. The J segment lost 5 bases and the V segment lost 5 bases, leaving 8 bases of the junction unmatched. Germline CDR1 is MNHEY and CDR2 is SMNVEV (reference sequence). This CDR3 has 14 amino acids. For the CDR3, the DNA is TGTGCCAGCAGTCCTCGGGGGGGTTGGGACGAGCAGTACTTC. Encoded protein: CASSPRGGWDEQYF.

By sample share, this clone is large (0.1 to 1%). This chain uses TRBV5-4 with TRBJ1-2; D is perhaps TRBD1 (5 bases). The CDR3 has 15 residues. Trimming cost V 3 bases and J 8 bases, with 20 bases left between them. The germline CDR1 and CDR2 sequences are SGHNT and YYREEE (reference sequence). This chain's CDR3 is CASSWPGTTLGGYTF. Here the CDR3 DNA reads TGTGCCAGCAGCTGGCCAGGGACGACTCTCGGCGGCTACACCTTC.

Only one count was recorded for this clone. This chain links TRBV4-1 with TRBJ2-5; 9 bases line up with TRBD2. CDR3 size: 16 residues. The V and J ends lost 3 bases and 2 bases, in that order; junction bases with no gene match: 7. CDR1 is MGHRA, CDR2 YSYEKL, per germline. CDR3 DNA: TGCGCCAGCAGCCAGGCTGGTAGCGGGGGACAAGAGACCCAGTACTTC. This sequence encodes CASSQAGSGGQETQYF.

A remark on this clone: Mismatch with germline at one junction end may stem from a read error. J is TRBJ2-2 and V is TRBV30; D may be TRBD1 (6 bases). The length of the CDR3 is 13 residues. Germline values: CDR1 GTSNPN, CDR2 SVGIG (reference sequence). This CDR3 is CAWSAPGHRGAVF. CDR3 nucleotide sequence: TGTGCCTGGAGCGCCCCGGGACACCGGGGAGCTGTTTTT.

CDR3 amino acids: CASSPYDRSASYEQYF. The CDR3 DNA follows: TGTGCCAGCTCACCCTACGACAGGTCAGCCTCCTACGAGCAGTACTTC. The chain has TRBV18 and TRBJ2-7, with a possible D match to TRBD1 (6 bases). CDR1 KGHSH and CDR2 LQKENI come from the germline V gene. The CDR3 totals 16 residues. V was cut by 3 bases and J by 0 bases, with 15 bases left in between.

This chain links TRBV9 with TRBJ2-2; D gene ambiguous. Deletions cut 4 bases from V and 9 bases from J, with 13 bases between. This CDR3 region has 13 residues. Germline CDR1 SGDLS, CDR2 YYNGEE. The CDR3 DNA reads as TGTGCCAGCAGCCTAGACTTGGGCCGGGAGCTGTTTTTT. It encodes CASSLDLGRELFF.

J is TRBJ2-3 and V is TRBV5-1, with a possible D match to TRBD2 (6 bases). CDR1 is SGHRS and CDR2 is YFSETQ in the germline V gene. Trimming shortened V by 0 bases and J by 3 bases, and 8 bases separated the two germline ends. The CDR3 runs to 14 residues. In DNA, the CDR3 is TGCGCCAGCAGCTTGGGCGGGGAGACAGATACGCAGTATTTT. Translated, it gives CASSLGGETDTQYF. Full variable domain (missing parts from reference TRBV5-1 and TRBJ2-3): KAGVTQTPRYLIKTRGQQVTLSCSPISGHRSVSWYQQTPGQGLQFLFEYFSETQRNKGNFPGRFSGRQFSNSRSEMNVSTLELGDSALYLCASSLGGETDTQYFGPGTRLTVL.

This clone has a handful of counts. This rearrangement joins TRBV10-2 to TRBJ1-2; D remains ambiguous. The V and J ends lost 4 bases and 3 bases respectively, with 12 bases between them. Germline values: CDR1 WSHSY, CDR2 SAAADI. The length of the CDR3 is 14 residues. The CDR3 loop is CASSVNPEDYGYTF. The CDR3 DNA is TGCGCCAGCAGTGTCAATCCCGAGGACTATGGCTACACCTTC.

The DNA of the CDR3 is TGTGCCAGCAGTTCAGGGAACCACTACGAGCAGTACTTC. The encoded protein is CASSSGNHYEQYF. V and J are TRBV27 and TRBJ2-7; D is perhaps TRBD1 (5 bases). Germline CDR1 reads MNHEY; CDR2 reads SMNVEV (reference sequence). Between the trimmed V and J ends, which lost 4 bases and 3 bases, there was a span of 10 bases. This CDR3 spans 13 amino acids.

This clone was observed a single time. The V and J genes are TRBV6-5 and TRBJ1-4, with D maybe TRBD1 (5 bases). The CDR3 contains 16 residues. Trimming pared 0 bases from V and 3 bases from J, leaving 11 bases between. Germline V CDR1 and CDR2: MNHEY, SVGAGI. The CDR3 DNA follows: TGTGCCAGCAGTTACTCGAATGGGGCAGCTAATGAAAAACTGTTTTTT. This codes for CASSYSNGAANEKLFF.

The sample holds one count of this clone. CDR3: CASSPGLLPYEQYF. The CDR3 bases are TGTGCCAGCTCCCCAGGGCTACTCCCCTACGAGCAGTACTTC. This rearrangement joins TRBV5-8 to TRBJ2-7, with a weak D call TRBD1 (5 bases). The CDR3 extends over 14 amino acids. Trimming stripped 7 bases from V and 2 bases from J, with 16 bases between. Per germline, CDR1 SGHTS and CDR2 YDEGEE.

V and J are TRBV6-6 and TRBJ1-5; possible D gene TRBD1, 6 bases. Deletions cut 0 bases from V and 4 bases from J, with 13 bases between. CDR3 length: 16 residues. Germline CDR1 reads MNHNY; CDR2 reads SVGAGI (reference sequence). DNA of the CDR3: TGTGCCAGCAGTTACTCGGGCAGGGGTGATAATCAGCCCCAGCATTTT. Protein product: CASSYSGRGDNQPQHF.

The chain uses TRBV30 and TRBJ2-1; 8 positions agree with TRBD2. Germline-derived CDR1 and CDR2 are GTSNPN and SVGIG (reference sequence). J was trimmed by 9 bases and V by 3 bases; bases with no gene match: 7. The CDR3 covers 13 residues. CDR3 bases: TGTGCCTGGAGGATAGCGGGAAATTTTGAGCAGTTCTTC. Translation gives CAWRIAGNFEQFF.

The CDR3 sequence is CASSLGGRYQETQYF. In DNA form, the CDR3 reads TGTGCCAGCAGCTTGGGGGGACGGTACCAAGAGACCCAGTACTTC. The chain is built from TRBV5-4 and TRBJ2-5; D possibly matches TRBD1 or TRBD2 (5 bases each). V lost 0 bases and J 0 bases, leaving 9 bases between the germline ends. From germline, CDR1 is SGHNT and CDR2 YYREEE (reference sequence). CDR3 length equals 15 residues.